The subject of this entry is one T cell receptor beta chain. Its antigen is not identified. PCR was performed a second time for about 7 to 12 cycles using a sample-barcoded 5' primer and a J-beta primer mix. Unique molecular identifiers of 12 random nucleotides labeled each cDNA. TCRdb itself ran the 5' RACE reads through MiXCR, one entry per CDR3 protein. The profile covers 800,000 to 950,000 distinct CDR3 sequences, with 45% to 50% appearing a single time and around 15% taken by the ten largest. This CDR3 is built from 16 residues. In germline, CDR1 is SEHNR, CDR2 FQNEAQ (reference sequence). Trimming cost V 5 bases and J 2 bases; bases outside gene matches: 11. The sample belongs to a study of blood T cells in healthy people across ages. Regarding the study as a whole: CMV status of donors was not determined, possibly confounding expanded clonotype changes.

Material: blood. This sequence originates from a man younger than 40 in good health. J is TRBJ1-2 and V is TRBV7-9; 7 bases agree with TRBD1. CDR3: CASSPRGGTGNYGYTF. CDR3 DNA: TGTGCCAGCAGCCCTAGAGGGGGCACCGGGAACTATGGCTACACCTTC.